Listed here are 17 T cell receptor beta chains from one sample, sequenced in a study of T cells in Graves' hyperthyroidism and ophthalmopathy. Using RNA transcripts as the source, TCR beta CDR3 regions were amplified. HTBI primers were the set used in a first-round RT-PCR of the TCR CDR3. TCRdb re-called the multiplex PCR reads with MiXCR, one entry per CDR3 protein. The table records under 250,000 distinct CDR3 sequences, approximately 23% of them present only once. The sequenced sample was blood. These receptor sequences come from a woman in her thirties or forties with Graves' ophthalmopathy.

This clonotype was picked up many times. This CDR3 is CASNRQGPSDGYTF. DNA for the CDR3: TGTGCCAGCAACAGACAGGGGCCGTCGGATGGCTACACCTTC. V gene TRBV2 combines with J gene TRBJ1-2, with 8 bases fitting TRBD1. Germline V gives CDR1 SNHLY, CDR2 FYNNEI. V gave up 7 bases and J gave up 6 bases; unmatched junction bases: 10. The CDR3 contains 14 residues.

This clonotype has at least ten counts. The V call is TRBV6-5, the J call TRBJ2-5; TRBD2 matches 10 bases. Germline trimming cut 4 bases from V and 2 bases from J; bases unmatched to any gene: 7. The germline V gene has CDR1 MNHEY and CDR2 SVGAGI. The CDR3 consists of 16 residues. CDR3 coding DNA: TGTGCCAGCAGTTCAATAGCGGGAGGATTACAAGAGACCCAGTACTTC. It is translated as CASSSIAGGLQETQYF.

This clonotype came up many times. The genes are TRBV28 and TRBJ1-1; D is ambiguous. CDR1 and CDR2 from the germline V gene are MDHEN and SYDVKM. The CDR3 contains 16 residues. V lost 8 bases to trimming and J lost 5 bases, with 24 bases between them. CDR3 protein: CASPGSLGGRKTEAFF. The CDR3 nucleotides read TGTGCCAGCCCTGGGAGCCTTGGAGGTCGGAAAACTGAAGCTTTCTTT.

The CDR3 is CASSLGDRGEKNQPQHF. CDR3 coding DNA: TGTGCCAGCAGTTTAGGGGACAGGGGTGAGAAAAATCAGCCCCAGCATTTT. The rearrangement joins TRBV12-3 or TRBV12-4 to TRBJ1-5; 10 nucleotides line up with TRBD1. Trimming at V came to 1 base and at J to 4 bases, leaving 7 bases not matched to a gene. The CDR3 length is 17 residues.

The gene calls are TRBV27 and TRBJ1-2; tentative D call: TRBD1 (6 bases). V lost 2 bases, J lost 4 bases, and 17 bases lay in between. Per the germline V gene, CDR1 is MNHEY and CDR2 is SMNVEV (reference sequence). The CDR3 sequence is 16 residues long. The CDR3 spells CASSLAGGGLSYGYTF. The CDR3 nucleotides read TGTGCCAGCAGTTTAGCAGGTGGGGGCCTAAGCTATGGCTACACCTTC.

This clonotype was found many times. The chain recombines TRBV9 with TRBJ2-7; a possible D gene is TRBD2 (6 bases). The CDR3 length is 16 residues. Germline lookup yields CDR1 SGDLS and CDR2 YYNGEE. The germline V and J ends were trimmed by 0 bases and 5 bases, with 18 bases remaining between them. CDR3 region: CASSVVGGGVQDEQYF. As DNA, the CDR3 is TGTGCCAGCAGCGTAGTAGGAGGAGGGGTTCAGGACGAGCAGTACTTC.

This clonotype has at least ten counts. This chain uses TRBV7-8 with TRBJ1-5; TRBD1 agrees at 9 bases. There are 15 residues in the CDR3. Per germline, CDR1 SGHVS and CDR2 FQNEAQ. Trimming cost V 3 bases and J 3 bases; bases outside gene matches: 3. The chain's CDR3 is CASSFRTGANQPQHF. The CDR3 bases are TGTGCCAGCAGCTTTCGGACAGGGGCCAATCAGCCCCAGCATTTT. The variable domain in full, completed from reference TRBV7-8 and TRBJ1-5, reads GAGVSQSPRYKVAKRGQDVALRCDPISGHVSLFWYQQALGQGPEFLTYFQNEAQLDKSGLPSDRFFAERPEGSVSTLKIQRTQQEDSAVYLCASSFRTGANQPQHFGDGTRLSIL.

Ten or more counts support this clonotype. The chain has TRBV6-5 and TRBJ1-1; no definite D call. Germline-derived CDR1 and CDR2 are MNHEY and SVGAGI. This CDR3 region has 14 residues. V was trimmed by 3 bases and J by 0 bases, leaving 8 bases between them. CDR3 amino acids: CASSYGRLNTEAFF. The CDR3 DNA reads TGTGCCAGCAGTTATGGCCGACTGAACACTGAAGCTTTCTTT.

The chain employs TRBV30 and TRBJ2-1; D is perhaps TRBD2 (5 bases). Germline V lookup: CDR1 GTSNPN, CDR2 SVGIG (reference sequence). CDR3 length equals 14 residues. The V end lost 2 bases, the J end lost 6 bases, and 14 bases lay between the germline ends. CDR3 protein: CAWSRGIGSNEQFF. Here the CDR3 DNA reads TGTGCCTGGAGTCGTGGAATTGGGAGCAATGAGCAGTTCTTC.

This clonotype was picked up many times. J is TRBJ1-1 and V is TRBV6-1, with D perhaps TRBD1 (5 bases). From germline, CDR1 is MNHNS and CDR2 SASEGT. The CDR3 totals 13 residues. V shed 5 bases and J shed 7 bases, with 14 bases lying between them. The CDR3 region is CASSQRQQNEAFF. CDR3 nucleotide sequence: TGTGCCAGCAGTCAACGACAGCAGAATGAAGCTTTCTTT.

CDR3 loop: CASAYPDRAFEQYF. CDR3 in DNA: TGTGCCAGCGCTTACCCCGACAGGGCCTTTGAGCAGTACTTC. The V call is TRBV28, the J call TRBJ2-7; 7 nucleotides align to TRBD1. With 8 bases clipped from V and 7 bases from J, the junction kept 14 bases outside the gene matches. The germline CDR1 and CDR2 sequences are MDHEN and SYDVKM. This CDR3 comprises 14 residues.

This clonotype occurred many times. The V call is TRBV9, the J call TRBJ1-2; tentatively, D is TRBD1 (5 bases). Germline loops: CDR1 SGDLS, CDR2 YYNGEE. This CDR3 has 14 amino acids. The V end was cut by 4 bases, the J end by 6 bases, with 16 bases between. CDR3 sequence (DNA): TGTGCCAGCAGCCCAGGGATTTGGGGAAATGGCTACACCTTC. It specifies CASSPGIWGNGYTF.

This clonotype was detected ten times or more. V gene TRBV24-1 combines with J gene TRBJ1-5; D not certain. The CDR3 runs to 14 residues. Per the germline V gene, CDR1 is KGHDR and CDR2 is SFDVKD. V was shortened by 8 bases and J by 5 bases, with 15 bases between the two germline ends. CDR3 amino acids: CATKGEGRDQPQHF. CDR3 sequence (DNA): TGTGCCACCAAGGGTGAAGGAAGAGATCAGCCCCAGCATTTT.

This clonotype was seen a handful of times. The chain uses TRBV6-1 and TRBJ2-7; tentatively, D is TRBD2 (6 bases). The length of the CDR3 is 14 residues. Germline CDR1 is MNHNS and CDR2 is SASEGT. The V end lost 2 bases, the J end lost 1 base, and 9 bases lay between the germline ends. The CDR3 region is CASSEMGLSYEQYF. CDR3 nucleotide sequence: TGTGCCAGCAGTGAAATGGGACTTTCCTACGAGCAGTACTTC.

This clonotype has a count of ten or more. The V call is TRBV20-1, the J call TRBJ2-7; TRBD2 is a possible D gene (5 bases). This CDR3 is built from 12 residues. Trimming removed 7 bases from V and 2 bases from J, with 12 bases in between. The V gene's germline CDR1 is DFQATT and CDR2 SNEGSKA (reference sequence). The CDR3 DNA reads as TGCAGTGTTGGGAGACCCACCTACGAGCAGTACTTC. It yields the protein CSVGRPTYEQYF.

At least ten counts were recorded for this clonotype. The chain's CDR3 is CSADWPTEAFF. The CDR3, as DNA: TGCAGTGCAGACTGGCCCACTGAAGCTTTCTTT. V and J are TRBV20-1 and TRBJ1-1; D not certain. The germline V and J ends were trimmed by 6 bases and 4 bases, with 9 bases remaining between them. Germline values: CDR1 DFQATT, CDR2 SNEGSKA (reference sequence). The CDR3 contains 11 residues.

This clonotype was detected only once. The chain has TRBV6-1 and TRBJ1-5; TRBD1 might be the D (5 bases). Trimming left V 3 bases short and J 4 bases short, with 13 bases between. Germline CDR1 MNHNS, CDR2 SASEGT. The CDR3 covers 15 residues. In DNA, the CDR3 is TGTGCCAGCAGTGAGAGTAGGACAACTAATCAGCCCCAGCATTTT. This codes for CASSESRTTNQPQHF.